This paragraph covers one TCR beta chain sequence. Its antigen is not yet known. No qualities accompany the bases; no much larger clone lies one base away. The data were taken from a study of control samples from healthy donors and cancer patients (dated by TCRdb to 2018 to 2020). Library generation was performed with the immunoSEQ multiplex PCR assay. As stored in TCRdb, this immuneACCESS dataset retains in-frame rearrangements with V and J assigned. A fraction of the clones does not appear; measured against another copy, unresolved V genes explain less than half of the discrepancy, and the remainder lacks a known reason. The sample table shows around 110,000 clones, and 93% are seen once. The ten most abundant clones make up around 2.5% of the sample. Including cysteine and phenylalanine, the CDR3 has 16 amino acids. The retained sequence is limited to the CDR3, 48 bases, with the frame set at the first base. For CDR1 and CDR2, the germline V gene (reference sequence) lists LNHDA and SQIVND. Trimming removed 6 bases from V and 3 bases from J, leaving 18 bases between the germline ends.

Source material: blood. The rearranged segments are TRBV19 and TRBJ2-4; the D gene is possibly TRBD1, with 6 bases matching. This clonotype was sampled from a man aged 25-40 years in good health. The DNA is as follows: TGTGCCAGTAGAAAAAGGGGGATCGGGATCAAAAACATTCAGTACTTC. This codes for CASRKRGIGIKNIQYF.